The 8 T cell receptor beta chains presented below share a single source sample, sequenced in a study of cytomegalovirus exposure and HLA in healthy donors. Clones were read by immunoSEQ multiplex PCR, and TCRdb kept only the in-frame ones, dropping some. The sample gives about 63,000 clones, around 89% of which show up once; around 1.2% is in the top ten. Input material: PBMCs. All receptors derive from a young woman in good health and CMV-seronegative.

The chain combines TRBV19 with TRBJ2-6, with 9 bases identical to TRBD1. The CDR3 length is 15 residues. V lost 4 bases and J lost 10; bases outside the gene matches: 8. Germline CDR1 and CDR2: LNHDA and SQIVND (reference sequence). CDR3 loop: CASSTNRGRPNVLTF. The CDR3 region has the DNA TGTGCCAGTAGTACTAACAGGGGGCGACCAAACGTCCTGACTTTC.

This chain uses TRBV27 with TRBJ2-5, with TRBD2 identical over 14 bases. Per germline, CDR1 MNHEY and CDR2 SMNVEV (reference sequence). The CDR3 is 15 amino acids. V dropped 7 bases and J dropped 7; count of bases not matched to a gene: 8. CDR3 in DNA: TGTGCCAGCACCTTGACTAGCGGGGGGGCGGGGACCCAGTACTTC. The encoded protein is CASTLTSGGAGTQYF.

Only one count was recorded for this clone. In nucleotides, the CDR3 is TGCGCCAGCAGCCAAGTGGTTGTCGCGGGGCCCCAGCATTTT. It translates to CASSQVVVAGPQHF. The J gene is TRBJ1-5, the V gene TRBV4-1; D is unclear. Germline-derived CDR1 and CDR2 are MGHRA and YSYEKL. With 1 base removed from V and 9 bases from J, the gap between germline ends came to 13 bases. This CDR3 is built from 14 residues.

Written as DNA, the CDR3 is TGCGCCAGCAGTGAGTCGAACGGAGGATTTGCCAAAAACATTCAGTACTTC. It encodes CASSESNGGFAKNIQYF. The chain joins TRBV10-1 to TRBJ2-4, with D perhaps TRBD2 (5 bases). V lost 0 bases and J 1 base, leaving 13 bases between the germline ends. Germline CDR1 is WNHNN and CDR2 is SYGVQD (reference sequence). The CDR3 runs 17 residues.

Only a few counts were recorded for this clone. The chain links TRBV6-1 to TRBJ2-7, with 7 bases identical to TRBD2. There are 14 residues in the CDR3. Germline V gene lookup returns CDR1 MNHNS and CDR2 SASEGT. The ends lost 6 bases at V and 2 bases at J; junction bases unmatched: 7. The CDR3 spells CASRLSGATYEQYF. The DNA of the CDR3 is TGTGCCAGCAGACTAAGCGGGGCCACCTACGAGCAGTACTTC.

The CDR3 loop is CAWTVRSTDTQYF. The CDR3 DNA reads TGTGCCTGGACCGTTCGTAGCACAGATACGCAGTATTTT. This chain links TRBV30 with TRBJ2-3; the D is unclear. The CDR3 is made up of 13 amino acids. Germline V gene lookup returns CDR1 GTSNPN and CDR2 SVGIG (reference sequence). Trimming cost V 4 bases and J 0 bases, with 8 bases left between them.

This rearrangement joins TRBV5-4 to TRBJ2-3; TRBD1 might be the D (6 bases). The germline V gene has CDR1 SGHNT and CDR2 YYREEE (reference sequence). This CDR3 region has 16 residues. V was pared by 4 bases and J by 0 bases, with 15 bases between. In DNA form, the CDR3 reads TGTGCCAGCAGCCCCCCCGGGACAACTAGCACAGATACGCAGTATTTT. It encodes CASSPPGTTSTDTQYF.

The V and J genes are TRBV14 and TRBJ1-5; 9 nucleotides agree with TRBD1. The trim removed 6 bases at V and 9 bases at J, leaving 21 bases unmatched. The CDR3 spans 18 residues. Germline CDR1 and CDR2: SGHDN and FVKESK. The CDR3 DNA sequence: TGTGCCAGCAGGCCAAGATTTAGGACAGGGGAGACCGAACGGCCCCAGCATTTT. It specifies CASRPRFRTGETERPQHF.